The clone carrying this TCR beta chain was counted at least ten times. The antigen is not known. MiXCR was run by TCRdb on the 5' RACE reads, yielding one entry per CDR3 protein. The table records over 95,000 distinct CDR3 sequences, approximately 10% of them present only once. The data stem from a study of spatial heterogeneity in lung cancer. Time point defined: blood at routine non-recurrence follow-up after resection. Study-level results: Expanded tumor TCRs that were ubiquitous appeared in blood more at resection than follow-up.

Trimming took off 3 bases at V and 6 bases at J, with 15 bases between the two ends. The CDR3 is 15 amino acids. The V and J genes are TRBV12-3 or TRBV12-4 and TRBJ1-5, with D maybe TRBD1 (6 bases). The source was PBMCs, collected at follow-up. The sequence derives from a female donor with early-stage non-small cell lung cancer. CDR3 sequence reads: CASSFDTGQAQPQHF. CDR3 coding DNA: TGTGCCAGCAGTTTCGATACAGGGCAGGCTCAGCCCCAGCATTTT.